These 28 T cell receptor beta chains were all obtained from the same sample, sequenced in a study of blood T cell repertoires in COVID-19. Repertoires were generated with immunoSEQ multiplex PCR, while TCRdb's copy carries only in-frame clones and drops some. The sample has about 440,000 clones; roughly 88% are singletons. The sequenced material came from peripheral blood. Receptors originate from a woman in her forties or fifties with COVID-19, enrolled during active disease.

This clone was seen once. This rearrangement joins TRBV5-1 to TRBJ2-1; 12 bases line up with TRBD2. CDR3 length: 15 amino acids. V lost 5 bases to trimming and J lost 7 bases; unmatched junction nucleotides: 7. Germline V gene lookup returns CDR1 SGHRS and CDR2 YFSETQ. CDR3 DNA: TGCGCCAGCAGACCCGGACTAGCGGGGATAAATGAGCAGTTCTTC. Translated, it gives CASRPGLAGINEQFF.

The rearrangement joins TRBV19 to TRBJ2-2; TRBD2 is a possible D gene (5 bases). The ends were cut back, 0 bases at V and 6 bases at J, with 11 bases in the middle. This CDR3 comprises 15 residues. The germline V gene has CDR1 LNHDA and CDR2 SQIVND (reference sequence). The CDR3 protein is CASSIETNWAGELFF. As DNA, the CDR3 is TGTGCCAGTAGTATAGAGACTAACTGGGCCGGGGAGCTGTTTTTT.

This chain joins TRBV4-1 and TRBJ1-1, with unresolved D. CDR1 MGHRA and CDR2 YSYEKL come from the germline V gene. CDR3 length: 17 amino acids. Between the trimmed V and J ends, which lost 1 base and 4 bases, there was a span of 19 bases. CDR3 protein: CASSQVALYSRSTEAFF. CDR3 nucleotide sequence: TGCGCCAGCAGCCAAGTCGCCCTATACTCCAGGTCCACTGAAGCTTTCTTT.

The V and J genes are TRBV2 and TRBJ2-7, with 11 bases aligning to TRBD1. The CDR3 covers 16 residues. CDR1 and CDR2 from the germline V gene are SNHLY and FYNNEI. With V trimmed by 2 bases and J by 2 bases, 5 bases remained unmatched. CDR3 amino acids: CASSEMGQGGPYEQYF. CDR3 coding DNA: TGTGCCAGCAGTGAAATGGGACAGGGGGGACCCTACGAGCAGTACTTC.

The gene calls are TRBV19 and TRBJ2-5; TRBD1 matches 7 bases. CDR3 length equals 14 residues. J lost 4 bases, V lost 6 bases, and 8 bases had no gene match. The V gene's germline CDR1 is LNHDA and CDR2 SQIVND (reference sequence). The CDR3 sequence is CASSAGTARETQYF. The DNA for the CDR3 is TGTGCCAGTAGCGCCGGGACAGCGAGAGAGACCCAGTACTTC.

The chain is built from TRBV11-2 and TRBJ1-5; perhaps TRBD1 as D (5 bases). Germline loops: CDR1 SGHAT, CDR2 FQNNGV. Trimming removed 5 bases from V and 0 bases from J, with 17 bases in between. The CDR3 consists of 17 residues. The CDR3, as DNA: TGTGCCAGCAGCCAAGGGGCGAGGCGGGATAGCAATCAGCCCCAGCATTTT. Translated: CASSQGARRDSNQPQHF.

The rearrangement joins TRBV6-6 to TRBJ2-6; D gene unclear. The CDR3 is 17 residues long. The V and J ends lost 5 bases and 0 bases respectively, with 14 bases between them. CDR1 is MNHNY and CDR2 is SVGAGI in the germline V gene (reference sequence). The CDR3 protein is CASSPDFGGSGANVLTF. DNA for the CDR3: TGTGCCAGCAGTCCAGACTTCGGCGGCTCTGGGGCCAACGTCCTGACTTTC.

The chain links TRBV29-1 to TRBJ2-3, with TRBD2 matching over 8 bases. Germline V gives CDR1 SQVTM, CDR2 ANQGSEA. This CDR3 spans 15 amino acids. Losses at the gene ends were 5 bases for V and 3 bases for J; bases not matched to a gene: 10. CDR3 region: CSVPLQRGPTDTQYF. The CDR3 DNA reads as TGCAGCGTTCCCCTGCAGCGGGGGCCGACAGATACGCAGTATTTT.

Written as DNA, the CDR3 is TGCGCCAGCAGTGAGGGTAGCGGGGGAACCTACGAGCAGTACTTC. It translates to CASSEGSGGTYEQYF. The rearrangement links TRBV10-1 to TRBJ2-7; the match to TRBD2 covers 9 bases. This CDR3 is 15 amino acids long. The V segment lost 2 bases and the J segment 2 bases; nucleotides outside the gene matches: 4. Germline-derived CDR1 and CDR2 are WNHNN and SYGVQD (reference sequence).

The chain couples TRBV4-1 to TRBJ2-2; D possibly corresponds to TRBD1 (6 bases). V was shortened by 0 bases and J by 6 bases, with 23 bases between the two germline ends. The CDR3 consists of 19 residues. Germline lookup yields CDR1 MGHRA and CDR2 YSYEKL. CDR3 in amino acids: CASSQDFLRFQGSSGELFF. The CDR3 DNA sequence: TGCGCCAGCAGCCAAGATTTCCTCCGGTTTCAGGGGAGTTCCGGGGAGCTGTTTTTT.

The chain couples TRBV24-1 to TRBJ1-5; D is undetermined. Trimming took off 7 bases at V and 4 bases at J, with 10 bases between the two ends. CDR1 KGHDR and CDR2 SFDVKD come from the germline V gene. There are 13 residues in the CDR3. The CDR3, as DNA: TGTGCCACCAGGGAGTCGCAAAATCAGCCCCAGCATTTT. This gives the protein CATRESQNQPQHF.

J is TRBJ2-7 and V is TRBV10-1, with 10 positions matching TRBD1. The germline V gene has CDR1 WNHNN and CDR2 SYGVQD (reference sequence). The CDR3 spans 16 residues. J was trimmed by 6 bases and V by 0 bases; bases with no gene match: 8. The DNA for the CDR3 is TGCGCCAGCAGTGAGTCGAGGACAGGGGGGCCGTCCGAGCAGTACTTC. The encoded protein is CASSESRTGGPSEQYF.

This chain uses TRBV11-3 with TRBJ2-3; a possible D gene is TRBD2 (5 bases). The CDR3 extends over 15 amino acids. Deletions cut 5 bases from V and 6 bases from J, with 18 bases between. Germline V gene sequence: CDR1 SGHNT, CDR2 YENEEA. The CDR3 protein is CASSLSGSLGDTQYF. DNA for the CDR3: TGTGCCAGCAGCCTGTCGGGATCACTGGGGGATACGCAGTATTTT.

The chain couples TRBV5-1 to TRBJ1-2; 7 nucleotides agree with TRBD1. V was clipped by 0 bases and J by 7 bases; unmatched bases: 9. The germline gives CDR1 SGHRS, CDR2 YFSETQ. This CDR3 contains 15 residues. The CDR3 DNA reads as TGCGCCAGCAGCTTGGTAGGACAGGTCACAGGTGGCTACACCTTC. As protein: CASSLVGQVTGGYTF.

V is TRBV10-1 and J is TRBJ1-2; 8 bases line up with TRBD1. Germline assignment: CDR1 WNHNN and CDR2 SYGVQD (reference sequence). This CDR3 has 14 residues. The junction had 10 bases not matched to a gene; V was cut back by 10 bases and J by 3 bases. CDR3 in amino acids: CAIDRTGWHYGYTF. As DNA, the CDR3 is TGCGCCATAGATAGGACAGGGTGGCACTATGGCTACACCTTC.

The chain carries TRBV6-5 and TRBJ2-3; D is unresolved. Germline V gene sequence: CDR1 MNHEY, CDR2 SVGAGI. The CDR3 covers 11 residues. The germline V and J ends were trimmed by 5 bases and 6 bases, with 6 bases remaining between them. The CDR3 nucleotides are TGTGCCAGCAGTACCGAGGATACGCAGTATTTT. It yields the protein CASSTEDTQYF.

The chain employs TRBV23-1 and TRBJ2-7, with TRBD1 identical over 7 bases. TRBV23-1 is labeled an ORF, and its function is uncertain. This CDR3 region has 19 residues. The V and J ends lost 7 bases and 4 bases, in that order; junction bases with no gene match: 25. The CDR3 DNA sequence: TGCGCCAGCAAGCTACTTTTCATAGGCCACCGGGACAGACTGTACGAGCAGTACTTC. Its protein is CASKLLFIGHRDRLYEQYF.

This sequence joins TRBV6-1 and TRBJ1-1; D remains unclear. This CDR3 has 15 amino acids. With 0 bases removed from V and 0 bases from J, the gap between germline ends came to 8 bases. Germline CDR1 and CDR2: MNHNS and SASEGT. CDR3 nucleotide sequence: TGTGCCAGCAGTGAAGCGTGGCAGTTGAACACTGAAGCTTTCTTT. Protein sequence: CASSEAWQLNTEAFF.

The gene calls are TRBV29-1 and TRBJ1-4; D not certain. CDR3 length: 12 amino acids. CDR1 and CDR2 from the germline V gene are SQVTM and ANQGSEA. V lost 4 bases and J 4 bases, leaving 7 bases between the germline ends. CDR3 in amino acids: CSVGRLNEKLFF. DNA for the CDR3: TGCAGCGTTGGGAGACTTAATGAAAAACTGTTTTTT.

The rearrangement joins TRBV5-1 to TRBJ2-1, with 7 bases lining up with TRBD1. CDR3 length: 14 residues. Trimming took 4 bases from V and 10 from J; bases not matched to a gene: 11. Per germline, CDR1 SGHRS and CDR2 YFSETQ. CDR3 in amino acids: CASSIGQVSGEQFF. CDR3 DNA: TGCGCCAGCAGCATAGGACAGGTCTCAGGGGAGCAGTTCTTC.

The V gene is TRBV28, the J gene TRBJ1-2; D perhaps matches TRBD1 (5 bases). The germline gives CDR1 MDHEN, CDR2 SYDVKM. CDR3 length: 13 residues. The V gene lost 3 bases and the J gene lost 5 bases, with 10 bases spanning the gap. The CDR3 spells CASSFVGDYGYTF. CDR3 DNA sequence: TGTGCCAGCAGTTTCGTAGGGGATTATGGCTACACCTTC.

V gene TRBV19 combines with J gene TRBJ1-4; tentatively, D is TRBD1 (6 bases). The CDR3 consists of 14 residues. The germline V and J ends were trimmed by 6 bases and 8 bases, with 16 bases remaining between them. The germline CDR1 and CDR2 sequences are LNHDA and SQIVND (reference sequence). The CDR3 region is CASRGTGWEEKLFF. The CDR3 nucleotides are TGTGCCAGTAGGGGAACAGGGTGGGAAGAAAAACTGTTTTTT.

In its sample, this clone was seen once. The chain couples TRBV5-6 to TRBJ1-2; weak D call: TRBD1 (5 bases). The V gene's germline CDR1 is SGHDT and CDR2 YYEEEE. This CDR3 spans 15 amino acids. Trimming removed 4 bases at V and 1 base at J, with 14 bases between. CDR3 DNA: TGTGCCAGCAGCCTGGACGAGACAGTTAACTATGGCTACACCTTC. Its protein is CASSLDETVNYGYTF.

The CDR3 reads CASSLRDRGWETQYF. The DNA of the CDR3 is TGTGCCAGCAGCTTGCGGGACAGGGGTTGGGAGACCCAGTACTTC. The chain employs TRBV5-6 and TRBJ2-5; 10 nucleotides agree with TRBD1. CDR3 length: 15 amino acids. CDR1 and CDR2 (germline): SGHDT, YYEEEE. The V gene end was trimmed by 1 base and the J gene end by 5 bases; junction bases not matched to a gene: 5.

The DNA for the CDR3 is TGTGCCACCAGTAACCGGGACAGGGGGCCAAGAGAGACCCAGTACTTC. Its translation is CATSNRDRGPRETQYF. The chain uses TRBV24-1 and TRBJ2-5; 12 bases match TRBD1. Germline CDR1 and CDR2: KGHDR and SFDVKD. Unmatched junction bases numbered 8, after V lost 6 bases and J lost 4 bases. This CDR3 is built from 16 residues.

The gene calls are TRBV7-2 and TRBJ2-2; the D is unclear. The V gene's germline CDR1 is SGHTA and CDR2 FQGNSA. V lost 2 bases and J 2 bases, leaving 9 bases between the germline ends. The CDR3 runs to 15 residues. The CDR3 DNA reads as TGTGCCAGCAGCTTACGGCCGGGTAACACCGGGGAGCTGTTTTTT. It is translated as CASSLRPGNTGELFF.

The chain links TRBV3-1 (or the pseudogene TRBV3-2) to TRBJ2-7; 8 nucleotides align to TRBD2. This CDR3 is built from 15 residues. In germline, CDR1 is LGHDT, CDR2 YNNKEL (reference sequence). The J segment lost 3 bases and the V segment lost 4 bases, leaving 8 bases of the junction unmatched. CDR3 nucleotide sequence: TGTGCCAGCAGCCTTGGCATAGCGGGGAACTACGAGCAGTACTTC. It encodes CASSLGIAGNYEQYF.

The genes are TRBV5-1 and TRBJ2-3, with TRBD2 matching 11 bases. Trimming at V came to 4 bases and at J to 4 bases, leaving 2 bases not matched to a gene. Germline CDR1 reads SGHRS; CDR2 reads YFSETQ. The CDR3 consists of 14 residues. In nucleotides, the CDR3 is TGCGCCAGCAGCCAGACTAGCGGGGCAGATACGCAGTATTTT. It translates to CASSQTSGADTQYF.